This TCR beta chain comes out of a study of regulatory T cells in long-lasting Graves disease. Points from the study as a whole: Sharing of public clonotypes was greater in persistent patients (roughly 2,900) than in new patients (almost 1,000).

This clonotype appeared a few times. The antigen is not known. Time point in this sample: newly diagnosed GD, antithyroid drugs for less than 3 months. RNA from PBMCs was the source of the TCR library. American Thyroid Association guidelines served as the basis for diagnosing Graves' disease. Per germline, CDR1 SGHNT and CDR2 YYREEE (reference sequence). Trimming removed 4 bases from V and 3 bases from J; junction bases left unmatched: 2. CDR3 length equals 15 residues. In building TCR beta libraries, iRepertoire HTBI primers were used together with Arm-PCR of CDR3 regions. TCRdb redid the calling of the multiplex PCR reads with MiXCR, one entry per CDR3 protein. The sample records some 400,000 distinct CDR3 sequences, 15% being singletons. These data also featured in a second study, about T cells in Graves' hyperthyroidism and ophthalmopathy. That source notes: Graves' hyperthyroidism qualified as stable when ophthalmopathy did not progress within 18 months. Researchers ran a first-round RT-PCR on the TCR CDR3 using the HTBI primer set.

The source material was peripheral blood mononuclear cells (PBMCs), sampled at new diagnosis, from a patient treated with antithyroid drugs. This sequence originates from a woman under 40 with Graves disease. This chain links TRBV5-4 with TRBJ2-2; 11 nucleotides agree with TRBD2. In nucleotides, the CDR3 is TGTGCCAGCAGCCAGGGACTAGCGGACACCGGGGAGCTGTTTTTT. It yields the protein CASSQGLADTGELFF.